The T cell receptor (beta chain) described here comes from a study of early T cells in non-severe SARS-CoV-2 infection. For the study at large: Sequencing used unsorted whole-blood bulk RNA, so chains lack pairing. Study-wide results and caveats: The matching step, a VDJdb search, favored anti-spike CD8 responses and missed private and CD4 specificities.

Each cDNA molecule carried a unique molecular identifier. TCRdb passed the 5' RACE reads through MiXCR, listing each CDR3 protein once. The sample holds 75,000 to 100,000 distinct CDR3 sequences, 16% seen once. A few counts support this clonotype. Its antigen is as yet unknown. The CDR3 contains 18 residues. Per the germline V gene, CDR1 is SGHAT and CDR2 is FQNNGV. The V end lost 5 bases, the J end lost 7 bases, and 29 bases lay between the germline ends. The sequenced sample was whole blood. The receptor was derived from an adult who was a healthcare worker with PCR-confirmed SARS-CoV-2 infection or an uninfected control (not recorded which). The chain uses TRBV11-2 and TRBJ1-2, with D perhaps matching TRBD1 (5 bases). The CDR3 loop reads CASSPPRGSGKDRGGYTF. CDR3 DNA sequence: TGTGCCAGCAGCCCCCCCAGAGGATCAGGGAAGGATCGTGGTGGCTACACCTTC. The complete variable domain, with remaining parts taken from reference TRBV11-2 and TRBJ1-2, reads EAGVAQSPRYKIIEKRQSVAFWCNPISGHATLYWYQQILGQGPKLLIQFQNNGVVDDSQLPKDRFSAERLKGVDSTLKIQPAKLEDSAVYLCASSPPRGSGKDRGGYTFGSGTRLTVV.